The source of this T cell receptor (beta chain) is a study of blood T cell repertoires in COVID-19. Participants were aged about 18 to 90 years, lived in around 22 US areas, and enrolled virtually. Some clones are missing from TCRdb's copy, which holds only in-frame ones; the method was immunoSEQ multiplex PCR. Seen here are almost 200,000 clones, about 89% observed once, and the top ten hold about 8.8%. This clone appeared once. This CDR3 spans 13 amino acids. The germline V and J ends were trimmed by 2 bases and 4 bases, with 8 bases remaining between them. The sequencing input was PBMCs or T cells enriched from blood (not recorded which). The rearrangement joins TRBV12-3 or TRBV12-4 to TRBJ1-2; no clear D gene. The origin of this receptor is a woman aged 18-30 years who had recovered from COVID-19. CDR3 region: CASSLPQFYGYTF. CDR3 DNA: TGTGCCAGCAGTTTACCCCAATTCTATGGCTACACCTTC.